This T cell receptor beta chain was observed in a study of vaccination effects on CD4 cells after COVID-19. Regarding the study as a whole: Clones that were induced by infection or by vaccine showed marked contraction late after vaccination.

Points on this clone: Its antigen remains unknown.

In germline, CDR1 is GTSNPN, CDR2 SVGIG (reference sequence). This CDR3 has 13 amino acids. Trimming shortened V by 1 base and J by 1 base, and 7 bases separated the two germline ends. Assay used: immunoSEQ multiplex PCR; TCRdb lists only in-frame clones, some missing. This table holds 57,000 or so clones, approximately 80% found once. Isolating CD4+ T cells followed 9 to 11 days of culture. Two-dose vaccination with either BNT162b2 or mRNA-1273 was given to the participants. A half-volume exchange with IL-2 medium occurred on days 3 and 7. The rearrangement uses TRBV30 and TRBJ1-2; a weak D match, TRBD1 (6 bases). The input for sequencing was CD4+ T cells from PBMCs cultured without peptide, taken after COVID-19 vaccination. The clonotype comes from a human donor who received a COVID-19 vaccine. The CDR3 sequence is CAWSGGGNYGYTF. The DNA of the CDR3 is TGTGCCTGGAGTGGAGGGGGTAACTATGGCTACACCTTC.